This passage covers 30 T cell receptor beta chains from one sample sequenced in a study of cytomegalovirus exposure and HLA in healthy donors. Primers for the PCR totalled 60 Vbeta and 13 Jbeta. Sequencing used immunoSEQ multiplex PCR; TCRdb keeps in-frame clones, though not all of them. The sample totals tens of thousands of clones. Source material: PBMCs. These TCRs come from a young woman in good health and CMV-seronegative.

This chain joins TRBV6-5 and TRBJ1-2; possibly TRBD1 for D (5 bases). Trimming took 8 bases from V and 7 from J, leaving 14 bases between them. This CDR3 region has 12 residues. Germline lookup yields CDR1 MNHEY and CDR2 SVGAGI. In DNA, the CDR3 is TGTGCCAGCGGCACAGGTAGGAGTGGCTACACCTTC. It encodes CASGTGRSGYTF.

The V and J genes are TRBV29-1 and TRBJ2-1, with TRBD2 identical over 7 bases. The CDR3 is 15 residues long. CDR1 SQVTM and CDR2 ANQGSEA come from the germline V gene. The J segment lost 2 bases and the V segment lost 3 bases, leaving 7 bases of the junction unmatched. The CDR3 DNA reads TGCAGCGTTGACGGGAAGGCGGGAGCCTACAATGAGCAGTTCTTC. It codes for CSVDGKAGAYNEQFF.

This chain connects TRBV4-1 to TRBJ1-1; D is uncertain. CDR3 length: 13 amino acids. Germline V gives CDR1 MGHRA, CDR2 YSYEKL. The V end was cut by 0 bases, the J end by 5 bases, with 7 bases between. CDR3 loop: CASSQDSRTEAFF. CDR3 bases: TGCGCCAGCAGCCAAGATAGCCGGACTGAAGCTTTCTTT.

The chain uses TRBV29-1 and TRBJ2-1; D is possibly TRBD2 (7 bases). The CDR3 has 14 amino acids. Per germline, CDR1 SQVTM and CDR2 ANQGSEA. Between the trimmed V and J ends, which lost 7 bases and 5 bases, there was a span of 18 bases. The CDR3 region is CSDLGGTNHNEQFF. The CDR3 DNA reads as TGCAGCGACTTGGGGGGGACAAACCACAATGAGCAGTTCTTC.

The V and J genes are TRBV5-6 and TRBJ1-2; 7 bases fit TRBD1. Germline CDR1 reads SGHDT; CDR2 reads YYEEEE. This CDR3 spans 13 amino acids. V trimming: 4 bases; J trimming: 8 bases; junction bases outside the gene matches: 8. The CDR3 protein is CASSLQGNTGYTF. CDR3 nucleotides: TGTGCCAGCAGCCTACAGGGGAACACAGGCTACACCTTC.

This chain joins TRBV13 and TRBJ1-1; D uncertain. V was shortened by 5 bases and J by 2 bases, with 15 bases between the two germline ends. CDR3 length: 15 residues. Germline V gene data show CDR1 as PRHDT and CDR2 as FYEKMQ (reference sequence). The CDR3 bases are TGTGCCAGCAGCCTCAGAGGCGTCTCCAACACTGAAGCTTTCTTT. Amino acids: CASSLRGVSNTEAFF.

The chain employs TRBV5-4 and TRBJ2-3, with a tentative D call TRBD2 (6 bases). The CDR3 runs to 17 residues. CDR1 SGHNT and CDR2 YYREEE come from the germline V gene (reference sequence). V was shortened by 3 bases and J by 2 bases, with 19 bases between the two germline ends. The CDR3 sequence is CASSWRATGRYTDTQYF. CDR3 coding DNA: TGTGCCAGCAGCTGGAGGGCCACGGGACGATACACAGATACGCAGTATTTT. The full variable domain, its missing parts supplied by reference TRBV5-4 and TRBJ2-3, is ETGVTQSPTHLIKTRGQQVTLRCSSQSGHNTVSWYQQALGQGPQFIFQYYREEENGRGNFPPRFSGLQFPNYSSELNVNALELDDSALYLCASSWRATGRYTDTQYFGPGTRLTVL.

The chain recombines TRBV5-6 with TRBJ2-7; D is ambiguous. Germline loops: CDR1 SGHDT, CDR2 YYEEEE. This CDR3 spans 11 amino acids. Trimming left V 2 bases short and J 6 bases short, with 6 bases between. In DNA form, the CDR3 reads TGTGCCAGCAGCTTACGGTCCGAGCAGTACTTC. This encodes CASSLRSEQYF.

V and J are TRBV25-1 and TRBJ2-3, with D possibly being TRBD2 (6 bases). The CDR3 extends over 14 amino acids. Trimming shortened V by 3 bases and J by 2 bases, and 9 bases separated the two germline ends. Germline loops: CDR1 MGHDK, CDR2 SYGVNS. CDR3: CASSDLATTDTQYF. CDR3 DNA sequence: TGTGCCAGCAGTGACCTAGCGACCACAGATACGCAGTATTTT.

V is TRBV7-8 and J is TRBJ2-7; TRBD2 agrees at 9 bases. The CDR3 spans 16 residues. CDR1 is SGHVS and CDR2 is FQNEAQ in the germline V gene. V was clipped by 5 bases and J by 3 bases; unmatched bases: 11. CDR3 nucleotides: TGTGCCAGCAGCCGCCAAACCGGGACTAGCTTCTACGAGCAGTACTTC. Amino acids: CASSRQTGTSFYEQYF.

The CDR3 nucleotides read TGTGCCAGCGGACAGGTTGGTAATCAGCCCCAGCATTTT. Protein product: CASGQVGNQPQHF. The chain employs TRBV28 and TRBJ1-5, with 7 bases aligning to TRBD1. The CDR3 is 13 amino acids. Trimming took 8 bases from V and 4 from J; bases not matched to a gene: 5. CDR1 and CDR2 from the germline V gene are MDHEN and SYDVKM.

This chain links TRBV5-1 with TRBJ1-1; D is unresolved. Trimming pared 1 base from V and 4 bases from J, leaving 11 bases between. This CDR3 is built from 14 residues. CDR1 is SGHRS, CDR2 YFSETQ, per germline. Here the CDR3 DNA reads TGCGCCAGCAGCTTGAGCGCCGGTAGCACTGAAGCTTTCTTT. This sequence encodes CASSLSAGSTEAFF.

The genes are TRBV4-2 and TRBJ2-1; possible D gene TRBD1, 5 bases. The length of the CDR3 is 13 residues. The V gene lost 1 base and the J gene lost 10 bases, with 11 bases spanning the gap. The germline V gene encodes CDR1 LGHNA and CDR2 YNFKEQ. CDR3 sequence: CASSQGTKEEQFF. For the CDR3, the DNA is TGTGCCAGCAGCCAAGGGACAAAGGAGGAGCAGTTCTTC.

The J gene is TRBJ1-2, the V gene TRBV6-5; possible D gene TRBD1, 6 bases. Germline V gives CDR1 MNHEY, CDR2 SVGAGI. Trimming stripped 6 bases from V and 7 bases from J, with 21 bases between. The CDR3 runs 15 residues. The CDR3 DNA reads TGTGCCAGCAGCCGCCCCTGGACAGCGGGAGGTGGCTACACCTTC. Amino acids: CASSRPWTAGGGYTF.

The V call is TRBV5-1, the J call TRBJ2-3; D perhaps matches TRBD1 (6 bases). The CDR3 is made up of 14 amino acids. The V end was cut by 4 bases, the J end by 6 bases, with 15 bases between. Germline values: CDR1 SGHRS, CDR2 YFSETQ. The CDR3 region has the DNA TGCGCCAGCAGCCCGAACCCAGGGGTGGATACGCAGTATTTT. Translating it yields CASSPNPGVDTQYF.

J is TRBJ2-7 and V is TRBV4-1; D not resolved. The CDR3 consists of 17 residues. Trimming shortened V by 0 bases and J by 2 bases, and 17 bases separated the two germline ends. Germline loops: CDR1 MGHRA, CDR2 YSYEKL. This CDR3 reads CASSQDGTPVDTYEQYF. The CDR3 bases are TGCGCCAGCAGCCAAGATGGCACTCCCGTAGACACCTACGAGCAGTACTTC.

The chain uses TRBV28 and TRBJ2-1; 10 positions match TRBD1. The trim removed 6 bases at V and 7 bases at J, leaving 9 bases unmatched. This CDR3 has 15 residues. Germline CDR1 and CDR2: MDHEN and SYDVKM. This chain's CDR3 is CASSRDRGAGNEQFF. CDR3 DNA: TGTGCCAGCAGCCGGGACAGGGGCGCGGGTAATGAGCAGTTCTTC. Looking up the rest from reference TRBV28 and TRBJ2-1 gives the full variable domain: DVKVTQSSRYLVKRTGEKVFLECVQDMDHENMFWYRQDPGLGLRLIYFSYDVKMKEKGDIPEGYSVSREKKERFSLILESASTNQTSMYLCASSRDRGAGNEQFFGPGTRLTVL.

About this clone: A junction end diverges from the germline sequence, so it may reflect a read error. The rearrangement joins TRBV7-8 to TRBJ2-7; D is ambiguous. CDR1 and CDR2 (germline): SGHVS, FQNEAQ. The CDR3 is 12 amino acids. The CDR3 region has the DNA TGTGCCAGCAGCCCTCAGAACGGTGGGCTGGACTTC. Translated, it gives CASSPQNGGLDF. Full variable domain (remainder filled in from reference TRBV7-8 and TRBJ2-7): GAGVSQSPRYKVAKRGQDVALRCDPISGHVSLFWYQQALGQGPEFLTYFQNEAQLDKSGLPSDRFFAERPEGSVSTLKIQRTQQEDSAVYLCASSPQNGGLDFGPGTRLTVT.

The gene calls are TRBV6-1 and TRBJ1-2; D is unresolved. The V end was cut by 1 base, the J end by 3 bases, with 6 bases between. Germline values: CDR1 MNHNS, CDR2 SASEGT. The CDR3 spans 13 residues. Here the CDR3 DNA reads TGTGCCAGCAGTGAAGTGTTCGACTATGGCTACACCTTC. The encoded protein is CASSEVFDYGYTF.

The rearrangement joins TRBV29-1 to TRBJ1-2, with 7 bases that match TRBD1. The germline V gene has CDR1 SQVTM and CDR2 ANQGSEA. The CDR3 length is 13 residues. The V and J ends lost 5 bases and 5 bases, in that order; junction bases with no gene match: 8. Written as DNA, the CDR3 is TGCAGCGTTTCGGAGGGGGCCAGGTATGGCTACACCTTC. This translates into CSVSEGARYGYTF.

V usage is TRBV30 and J usage is TRBJ2-1, with TRBD2 matching over 10 bases. Per germline, CDR1 GTSNPN and CDR2 SVGIG (reference sequence). The CDR3 totals 13 residues. The CDR3 bases are TGTGCATGGGGAGCGGGGGGGTACAATGAGCAGTTCTTC. This translates into CAWGAGGYNEQFF.

J is TRBJ1-2 and V is TRBV19; TRBD1 aligns across 7 bases. This CDR3 has 16 amino acids. The ends lost 5 bases at V and 0 bases at J; junction bases unmatched: 9. The V gene's germline CDR1 is LNHDA and CDR2 SQIVND (reference sequence). In DNA, the CDR3 is TGTGCCAGTAGTCCATGGGACAGACTAACTAACTATGGCTACACCTTC. This sequence encodes CASSPWDRLTNYGYTF.

The CDR3 bases are TGTGCCAGCAGCTTTGGGCGCGAGCAGTTCTTC. Translation gives CASSFGREQFF. J is TRBJ2-1 and V is TRBV11-3; D uncertain. CDR3 length: 11 residues. The V and J ends lost 3 bases and 10 bases respectively, with 7 bases between them. From germline, CDR1 is SGHNT and CDR2 YENEEA.

The chain couples TRBV6-6 to TRBJ2-3; 7 nucleotides align to TRBD2. The CDR3 consists of 15 residues. V lost 4 bases to trimming and J lost 5 bases; unmatched junction nucleotides: 9. Per germline, CDR1 MNHNY and CDR2 SVGAGI (reference sequence). The CDR3 region is CASSSRTRLEDTQYF. In DNA form, the CDR3 reads TGTGCCAGCAGTTCTAGGACTAGACTAGAAGATACGCAGTATTTT.

The chain uses TRBV5-6 and TRBJ1-2; no definite D call. The CDR3 is 13 residues long. The germline V and J ends were trimmed by 7 bases and 6 bases, with 16 bases remaining between them. Per the germline V gene, CDR1 is SGHDT and CDR2 is YYEEEE. CDR3 in DNA: TGTGCCAGCGCCGATGGAGCCGGGAATGGCTACACCTTC. Translated, it gives CASADGAGNGYTF.

The chain carries TRBV6-5 and TRBJ1-1, with 8 bases lining up with TRBD1. The CDR3 is made up of 13 amino acids. V lost 7 bases to trimming and J lost 7 bases; unmatched junction nucleotides: 8. The germline V gene has CDR1 MNHEY and CDR2 SVGAGI. CDR3 loop: CASTHEDRGEAFF. The CDR3 region has the DNA TGTGCCAGCACCCATGAAGACAGGGGTGAAGCTTTCTTT.

The chain employs TRBV6-1 and TRBJ2-7; 11 bases line up with TRBD2. V trimming: 3 bases; J trimming: 1 base; junction bases outside the gene matches: 2. Germline values: CDR1 MNHNS, CDR2 SASEGT. The CDR3 is 15 residues long. The CDR3 region is CASSETSGESYEQYF. The CDR3 DNA reads TGTGCCAGCAGTGAGACTAGCGGGGAGTCCTACGAGCAGTACTTC.

The chain is built from TRBV28 and TRBJ1-1; D perhaps matches TRBD1 (6 bases). V lost 2 bases, J lost 4 bases, and 17 bases lay in between. Germline lookup yields CDR1 MDHEN and CDR2 SYDVKM. This CDR3 comprises 16 residues. DNA for the CDR3: TGTGCCAGCAGTTTAGGGACAACAGCCGCCGGCACTGAAGCTTTCTTT. Protein: CASSLGTTAAGTEAFF.

The V and J genes are TRBV5-1 and TRBJ1-1; 11 nucleotides line up with TRBD1. There are 15 residues in the CDR3. CDR1 is SGHRS, CDR2 YFSETQ, per germline. Trimming removed 4 bases from V and 4 bases from J; junction bases left unmatched: 6. CDR3 residues: CASSTGQGGVTEAFF. DNA for the CDR3: TGCGCCAGCAGCACGGGACAGGGGGGAGTCACTGAAGCTTTCTTT. The whole variable domain, filled in from reference TRBV5-1 and TRBJ1-1, reads KAGVTQTPRYLIKTRGQQVTLSCSPISGHRSVSWYQQTPGQGLQFLFEYFSETQRNKGNFPGRFSGRQFSNSRSEMNVSTLELGDSALYLCASSTGQGGVTEAFFGQGTRLTVV.

As for this clone: Other DNA sequences in the sample encode the same CDR3. V usage is TRBV5-1 and J usage is TRBJ2-7, with a tentative D call TRBD1 (7 bases). Germline CDR1 reads SGHRS; CDR2 reads YFSETQ. The CDR3 has 15 residues. Between the trimmed V and J ends, which lost 0 bases and 4 bases, there was a span of 14 bases. CDR3: CASSLAPGGSYEQYF. The DNA of the CDR3 is TGCGCCAGCAGCTTGGCCCCAGGGGGGAGTTACGAGCAGTACTTC.